Presented here are 7 T cell receptor beta chains from one specimen sequenced in a study of cytomegalovirus exposure and HLA in healthy donors. 13 Jbeta primers and 60 Vbeta primers were used for the PCR. The data were produced by immunoSEQ multiplex PCR, yet TCRdb's version contains in-frame clones alone and is incomplete. The data contain about 120,000 clones, about 80% of them singletons. Sequenced: PBMCs. The source of these receptors is a woman in her fifties or sixties in good health and CMV-seronegative.

The rearrangement joins TRBV10-3 to TRBJ2-5, with TRBD2 matching 8 bases. The CDR3 is 16 residues long. Trimming at V came to 3 bases and at J to 2 bases, leaving 8 bases not matched to a gene. Looked up from germline, CDR1 is ENHRY and CDR2 is SYGVKD. The DNA for the CDR3 is TGTGCCATCAGTGATGGGGCTAGCGGGTTACAAGAGACCCAGTACTTC. It codes for CAISDGASGLQETQYF.

This clone has a single count. The chain uses TRBV28 and TRBJ2-4; D is ambiguous. Germline CDR1 is MDHEN and CDR2 is SYDVKM. Trimming shortened V by 5 bases and J by 0 bases, and 14 bases separated the two germline ends. The CDR3 consists of 16 residues. CDR3 in DNA: TGTGCCAGCAGTGCCGCAGGTGCCGTAGCCAAAAACATTCAGTACTTC. This encodes CASSAAGAVAKNIQYF.

This clone was counted a few times. The CDR3 sequence is CASHQGVYEQYF. As DNA, the CDR3 is TGTGCCAGCCACCAGGGGGTATACGAGCAGTACTTC. The rearrangement uses TRBV2 and TRBJ2-7, with 7 bases that match TRBD1. V shed 8 bases, J shed 4 bases, and the junction held 5 bases outside the gene matches. CDR1 SNHLY and CDR2 FYNNEI come from the germline V gene. The CDR3 length is 12 residues.

The V gene is TRBV6-4, the J gene TRBJ1-5; D is undetermined. The CDR3 spans 13 residues. Germline V lookup: CDR1 MRHNA, CDR2 SNTAGT. The ends were cut back, 3 bases at V and 3 bases at J, with 6 bases in the middle. The CDR3 reads CASSETPNQPQHF. Written as DNA, the CDR3 is TGTGCCAGCAGTGAGACACCCAATCAGCCCCAGCATTTT.

This chain links TRBV9 with TRBJ2-4; TRBD2 agrees at 10 bases. The V gene end was trimmed by 4 bases and the J gene end by 9 bases; junction bases not matched to a gene: 13. The CDR3 covers 16 residues. Germline assignment: CDR1 SGDLS and CDR2 YYNGEE. The chain's CDR3 is CASSTGTSDSESIQYF. The CDR3 region has the DNA TGTGCCAGCAGCACCGGGACTAGCGACTCGGAGAGCATTCAGTACTTC.

This clone was observed a few times. The chain uses TRBV7-8 and TRBJ2-2; 9 bases are shared with TRBD1. The CDR3 runs 16 residues. Per germline, CDR1 SGHVS and CDR2 FQNEAQ. The junction had 8 bases not matched to a gene; V was cut back by 5 bases and J by 4 bases. In DNA, the CDR3 is TGTGCCAGCAGCCTGTCACAGGGGGCCGGCACCGGGGAGCTGTTTTTT. Translation gives CASSLSQGAGTGELFF.

This clone was detected a few times. The chain couples TRBV18 to TRBJ1-5; no clear D. Germline V gives CDR1 KGHSH, CDR2 LQKENI. This CDR3 is 13 amino acids long. Trimming took 5 bases from V and 1 from J, leaving 6 bases between them. The chain's CDR3 is CASSTGSNQPQHF. The CDR3 nucleotides read TGTGCCAGCTCAACGGGAAGCAATCAGCCCCAGCATTTT.